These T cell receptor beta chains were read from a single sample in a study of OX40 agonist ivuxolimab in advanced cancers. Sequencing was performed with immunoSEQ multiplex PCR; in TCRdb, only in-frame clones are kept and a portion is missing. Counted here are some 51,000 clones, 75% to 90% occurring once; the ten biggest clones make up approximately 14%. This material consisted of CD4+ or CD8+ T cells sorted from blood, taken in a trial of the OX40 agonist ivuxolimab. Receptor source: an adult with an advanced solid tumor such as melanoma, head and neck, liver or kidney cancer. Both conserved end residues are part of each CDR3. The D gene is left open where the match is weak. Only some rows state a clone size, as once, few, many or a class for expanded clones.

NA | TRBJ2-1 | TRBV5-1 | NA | TGCGCCAGCAGCTTGGACAGCTACAATGAGCAGTTCTTC | CASSLDSYNEQFF
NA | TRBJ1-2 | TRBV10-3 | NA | TGTGCCATCAGACCTCACGGGGACACTCGATTGCATGGCTACACCTTC | CAIRPHGDTRLHGYTF
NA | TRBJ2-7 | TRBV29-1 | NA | TGCAGCGTTGTGGTCCAGCGCAACTCCTACGAGCAGTACTTC | CSVVVQRNSYEQYF
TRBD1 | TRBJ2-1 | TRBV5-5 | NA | TGTGCCAGCAGCTTGAAACAGGGGGGCAATGAGCAGTTCTTC | CASSLKQGGNEQFF
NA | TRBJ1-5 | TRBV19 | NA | TGTGCCAGTATTAGGCAAGGGAGCAATCAGCCCCAGCATTTT | CASIRQGSNQPQHF
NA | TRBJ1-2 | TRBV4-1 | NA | TGCGCCAGCAGCCAAGCCTGGAGGGGCAATGGCTACACCTTC | CASSQAWRGNGYTF
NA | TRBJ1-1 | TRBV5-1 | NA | TGCGCCAGCAGCTTGGTCCCCGGCGGCGGTTCGGTGGTGAACACTGAAGCTTTCTTT | CASSLVPGGGSVVNTEAFF
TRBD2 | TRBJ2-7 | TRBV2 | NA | TGTGCCAGCAGCGACCGGGACTACGTCTACGAGCAGTACTTC | CASSDRDYVYEQYF
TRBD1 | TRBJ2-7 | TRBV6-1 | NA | TGTGCCAGCAGTGAAGGGGGACAGGATTACGAGCAGTACTTC | CASSEGGQDYEQYF
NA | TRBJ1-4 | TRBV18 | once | TGTGCCAGCTCACCCCTAAGGGACTCCCCAAGTCATGAAAAACTGTTTTTT | CASSPLRDSPSHEKLFF
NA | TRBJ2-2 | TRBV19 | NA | TGTGCCAGTAGTATAAATTTACAGGCCCCCGGGGAGCTGTTTTTT | CASSINLQAPGELFF
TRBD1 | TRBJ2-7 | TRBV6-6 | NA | TGTGCCAGCAGTTACTCGAGGGCAGGGGGCTTCTACGAGCAGTACTTC | CASSYSRAGGFYEQYF
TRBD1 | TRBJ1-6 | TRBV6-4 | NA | TGTGCCAGCAGTGCCGGGACAGGGGTCTCACCCCTCCACTTT | CASSAGTGVSPLHF
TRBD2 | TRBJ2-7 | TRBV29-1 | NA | TGCAGCGTCCGAGGGGCCCCCGGGGGGGATTACGAGCAGTACTTC | CSVRGAPGGDYEQYF
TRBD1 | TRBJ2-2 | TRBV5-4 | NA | TGTGCCAGCAGCGGAACCGGGACAGGGCTCACCGGGGAGCTGTTTTTT | CASSGTGTGLTGELFF
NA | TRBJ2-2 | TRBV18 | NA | TGTGCCAGCTCACCCTACAGGGATCCCGGGGAGCTGTTTTTT | CASSPYRDPGELFF
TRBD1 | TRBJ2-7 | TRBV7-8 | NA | TGTGCCAGCAGCACGGCCCCCGGGACAGGGTACAACGAGCAGTACTTC | CASSTAPGTGYNEQYF
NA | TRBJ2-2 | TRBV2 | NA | TGTGCCAGCAGCGCTGGGACCGGGGGCCGGGAGCTGTTTTTT | CASSAGTGGRELFF